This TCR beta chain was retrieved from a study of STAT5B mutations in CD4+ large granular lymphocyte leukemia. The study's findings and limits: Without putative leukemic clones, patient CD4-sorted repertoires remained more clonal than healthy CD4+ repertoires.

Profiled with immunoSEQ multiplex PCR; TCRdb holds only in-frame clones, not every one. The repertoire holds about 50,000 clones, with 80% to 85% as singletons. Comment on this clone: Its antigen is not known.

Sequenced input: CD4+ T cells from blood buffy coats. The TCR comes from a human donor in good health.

The CDR3 DNA sequence: TGTGCCAGCAGTGGTCGCGAGGGGGTATATAGGGACGAGCAGTACTTC. Encoded protein: CASSGREGVYRDEQYF. The chain links TRBV2 to TRBJ2-7; possibly TRBD1 for D (6 bases). V shed 4 bases and J shed 5 bases, with 21 bases lying between them. The germline CDR1 and CDR2 sequences are SNHLY and FYNNEI. The CDR3 runs to 16 residues.